The clone carrying this T cell receptor (beta chain) was found many times. Its specificity is not known. The data stem from a study of T-cell memory formation after mild COVID-19. Trimming removed 5 bases at V and 5 bases at J, with 16 bases between. This CDR3 comprises 14 residues. From germline, CDR1 is SGHRS and CDR2 YFSETQ. General study results and limits: Certain responding clones were present in pre-infection memory, suggesting participation of cross-reactive memory. Chiefly within CM and EM were the contracting CD4+ clones; CD8+ ones were within EMRA.

TCRdb re-called the 5' RACE reads with MiXCR, one entry per CDR3 protein. The sample holds about 260,000 distinct CDR3 sequences, around 17% seen once. The receptor was derived from a man aged 18 to 30 who had mild COVID-19 (a few samples of this study predate the infection). Cell type and time point are not known. Material: PBMCs or a T cell subset sorted from them (not recorded which). The chain carries TRBV5-1 and TRBJ1-1; D may be TRBD1 (6 bases). DNA for the CDR3: TGCGCCAGCAGATCCCTACAGGGTAGGACTGAAGCTTTCTTT. It encodes CASRSLQGRTEAFF.